The rows below give T cell receptor beta chains drawn from one sample of a study of cytomegalovirus exposure and HLA in healthy donors. Generated by immunoSEQ multiplex PCR, the TCRdb table keeps only in-frame clones and is missing some. Among 150,000 to 180,000 clones listed, 74% were seen once. The sequencing input was PBMCs. Receptor source: a man aged 30-40 years in good health and CMV-seronegative. Both conserved end residues are part of each CDR3. A D gene is named only where the DNA matches it firmly. Size is omitted from some rows. Given values are once, few, many or a class for expanded clones.

>TRBJ2-7|-|-|TRBV14
TGTGCCAGCAGTCAGTACGAGCAGTACTTC
CASSQYEQYF
>TRBJ1-4|-|-|TRBV6-6
TGTGCCAGCAGGGGGAGGAATGAAAAACTGTTTTTT
CASRGRNEKLFF
>TRBJ2-2|-|-|TRBV4-3
TGCGCCAGCAGCCAAGTGGGGCCGAACACCGGGGAGCTGTTTTTT
CASSQVGPNTGELFF
>TRBJ2-1|TRBD2|-|TRBV7-3
TGTGCCAGCAGCTTGGCGGGACTAGCGGGTGACAATGAGCAGTTCTTC
CASSLAGLAGDNEQFF
>TRBJ2-1|-|few|TRBV7-2
TGTGCCAGCAGCGTCCGGGACACCTCCTACAATGAGCAGTTCTTC
CASSVRDTSYNEQFF
>TRBJ1-2|-|-|TRBV6-1
TGTGCCAGCAGCCCGACAGAAAACTATGGCTACACCTTC
CASSPTENYGYTF
>TRBJ2-6|TRBD1|-|TRBV28
TGTGCCAGCAGTCAACAAGACAGGGGGTTCTCTGGGGCCAACGTCCTGACTTTC
CASSQQDRGFSGANVLTF
>TRBJ1-2|TRBD1|-|TRBV5-1
TGCGCCAGCAGCTTGAACTGGGACAGGGCTGATGGCTACACCTTC
CASSLNWDRADGYTF
>TRBJ1-6|TRBD1|few|TRBV14
TGTGCCAGCAGCGAGGGACAGGGTTCACCCCTCCACTTT
CASSEGQGSPLHF
>TRBJ2-7|-|-|TRBV27
TGTGCCAGCAGTCTTAGGACAGCTCTCTCCTACGAGCAGTACTTC
CASSLRTALSYEQYF
>TRBJ2-3|-|few|TRBV6-4
TGTGCCAGCAGTGACGGTACCGGGTCAGATACGCAGTATTTT
CASSDGTGSDTQYF
>TRBJ2-3|TRBD1|-|TRBV30
TGTGCCTGGTCGACAGGGTTCGGGTTCACAGATACGCAGTATTTT
CAWSTGFGFTDTQYF
>TRBJ2-7|-|medium-sized|TRBV10-3
TGTGCCATCGCGACGGAGGAACCGAGCTCCTACGAGCAGTACTTC
CAIATEEPSSYEQYF
>TRBJ1-2|TRBD1|-|TRBV7-2
TGTGCCAGCAGCTTATCGACAGGGGACTATGGCTACACCTTC
CASSLSTGDYGYTF
>TRBJ2-7|-|-|TRBV4-2
TGTGCCAGCAGCCTATATGGCACCTACGAGCAGTACTTC
CASSLYGTYEQYF
>TRBJ1-1|-|-|TRBV9
TGTGCCAGCAGCGTAGAGGGGGAGGGCACTGAAGCTTTCTTT
CASSVEGEGTEAFF
>TRBJ2-7|-|-|TRBV7-8
TGTGCCAGCAGCTTATCAGACAACCCCTACGAGCAGTACTTC
CASSLSDNPYEQYF
>TRBJ1-1|TRBD1|-|TRBV7-8
TGTGCCAGCAGCTGGCTATCAACAGGGGGCAAGGGGACTGAAGCTTTCTTT
CASSWLSTGGKGTEAFF
>TRBJ2-1|-|-|TRBV15
TGTGCCACCAGCAGGGGGGCCTCCTACAATGAGCAGTTCTTC
CATSRGASYNEQFF
>TRBJ1-1|-|few|TRBV15
TGTGCCACCAGCAGAGAGCAACTATTGGAAGCTTTCTTT
CATSREQLLEAFF
>TRBJ2-2|TRBD1|-|TRBV5-1
TGCGCCAGCAGTCGTACGGGACAGTACACCGGGGAGCTGTTTTTT
CASSRTGQYTGELFF
>TRBJ2-3|TRBD2|-|TRBV19
TGTGCCAGTACCGAGGGAGGGGCAGATACGCAGTATTTT
CASTEGGADTQYF
>TRBJ2-7|TRBD1|-|TRBV18
TGTGCCAGCTCAGCACCGGGACAGGGGCCGCACGAGCAGTACTTC
CASSAPGQGPHEQYF
>TRBJ2-7|TRBD2|-|TRBV28
TGTGCCAGCAGTTTCGGCGGGGGGGCTACCAACGAGCAGTACTTC
CASSFGGGATNEQYF
>TRBJ1-3|TRBD1|-|TRBV7-6
TGTGCCAGCAGCTCAGAGATACAGGGGTCTGGAAACACCATATATTTT
CASSSEIQGSGNTIYF
>TRBJ2-7|-|once|TRBV28
TGTGCCAGCAGTTTGGCCAGGGGAGAATTCTACGAGCAGTACTTC
CASSLARGEFYEQYF
>TRBJ2-6|-|-|TRBV5-1
TGCGCCAGCAGCGGAGGACAGTATTTCTCTGGGGCCAACGTCCTGACTTTC
CASSGGQYFSGANVLTF
>TRBJ2-7|TRBD2|-|TRBV9
TGTGCCAGCAGCGTAGGGACTAGCGGATCCTACGAGCAGTACTTC
CASSVGTSGSYEQYF
>TRBJ1-1|-|-|TRBV7-2
TGTGCCAGCAGCCTGACGCTTGGGAGGAACACTGAAGCTTTCTTT
CASSLTLGRNTEAFF
>TRBJ1-2|-|-|TRBV15
TGTGCCACCAGCAGAGATTATCAAGGGGATGGCTACACCTTC
CATSRDYQGDGYTF
>TRBJ2-7|TRBD1|-|TRBV27
TGTGCCAGCAGTAAGGACAGGGCAAGAGGTTACGAGCAGTACTTC
CASSKDRARGYEQYF
>TRBJ2-1|TRBD1|-|TRBV2
TGTGCCAGCAGTGAAGACAGGGGTCGTACCTACAATGAGCAGTTCTTC
CASSEDRGRTYNEQFF
>TRBJ1-1|TRBD1|once|TRBV10-3
TGTGCCATCAGTGAGGGACAGGGGCGTGGGGAAGCTTTCTTT
CAISEGQGRGEAFF
>TRBJ2-3|-|-|TRBV29-1
TGCAGCGTTGTGGAGGCGAGGACTAGCACAGATACGCAGTATTTT
CSVVEARTSTDTQYF
>TRBJ2-2|-|-|TRBV5-4
TGTGCCAGCAGCCCGGGGGGCGCGAACACCGGGGAGCTGTTTTTT
CASSPGGANTGELFF
>TRBJ2-3|TRBD2|few|TRBV4-2
TGTGCCAGCAGCCAAGCCGGGACTAGGGGCACAGATACGCAGTATTTT
CASSQAGTRGTDTQYF
>TRBJ1-1|-|-|TRBV7-9
TGTGCCAGCAGCTGGGGACAAAACACTGAAGCTTTCTTT
CASSWGQNTEAFF
>TRBJ1-1|-|-|TRBV19
TGTGCCAGTAGTATATTCCGGGACAAGAACACTGAAGCTTTCTTT
CASSIFRDKNTEAFF
>TRBJ2-3|TRBD1|-|TRBV7-9
TGTGCCAGCAGTTTGACAGGGGGCACAGATACGCAGTATTTT
CASSLTGGTDTQYF
>TRBJ1-1|TRBD1|-|TRBV29-1
TGCAGCGTTGACCGGGACAGGGGTGAAGCTTTCTTT
CSVDRDRGEAFF
>TRBJ2-2|TRBD1|-|TRBV7-3
TGTGCCAGCAGCTTAAGGACAGGGTCCACCGGGGAGCTGTTTTTT
CASSLRTGSTGELFF